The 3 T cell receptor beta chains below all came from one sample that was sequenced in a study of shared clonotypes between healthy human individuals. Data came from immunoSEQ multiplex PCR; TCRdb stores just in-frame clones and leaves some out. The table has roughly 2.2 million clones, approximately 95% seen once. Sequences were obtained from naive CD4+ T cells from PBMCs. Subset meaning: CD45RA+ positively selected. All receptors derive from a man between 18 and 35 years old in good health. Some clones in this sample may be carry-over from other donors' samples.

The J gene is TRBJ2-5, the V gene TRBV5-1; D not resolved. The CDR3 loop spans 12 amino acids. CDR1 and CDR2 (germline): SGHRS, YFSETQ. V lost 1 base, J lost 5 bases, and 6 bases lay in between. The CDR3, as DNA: TGCGCCAGCAGCTTGAAGTCGGAGACCCAGTACTTC. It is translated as CASSLKSETQYF.

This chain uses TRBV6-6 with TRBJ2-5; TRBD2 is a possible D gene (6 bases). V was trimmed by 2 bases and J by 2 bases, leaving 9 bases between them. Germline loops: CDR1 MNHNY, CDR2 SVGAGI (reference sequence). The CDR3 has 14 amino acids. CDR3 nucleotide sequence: TGTGCCAGCAGTTACGGGACTCTTCAAGAGACCCAGTACTTC. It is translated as CASSYGTLQETQYF.

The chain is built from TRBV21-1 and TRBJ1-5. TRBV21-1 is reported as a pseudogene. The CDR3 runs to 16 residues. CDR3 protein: CASSKREGKRCQPQHF. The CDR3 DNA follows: TGTGCCAGCAGCAAACGGGAAGGAAAGAGGTGTCAGCCCCAGCATTTT.